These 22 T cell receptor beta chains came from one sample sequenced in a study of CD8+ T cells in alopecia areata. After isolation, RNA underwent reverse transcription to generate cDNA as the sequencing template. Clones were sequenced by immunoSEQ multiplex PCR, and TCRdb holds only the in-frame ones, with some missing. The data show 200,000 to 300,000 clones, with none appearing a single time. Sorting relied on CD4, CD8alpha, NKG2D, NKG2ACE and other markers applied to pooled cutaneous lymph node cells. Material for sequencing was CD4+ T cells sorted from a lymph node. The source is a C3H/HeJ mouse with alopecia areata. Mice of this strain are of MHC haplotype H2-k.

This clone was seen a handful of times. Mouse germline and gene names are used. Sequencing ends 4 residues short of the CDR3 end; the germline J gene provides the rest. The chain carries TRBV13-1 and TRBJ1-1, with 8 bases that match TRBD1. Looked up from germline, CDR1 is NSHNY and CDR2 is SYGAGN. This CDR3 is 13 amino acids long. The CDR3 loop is CASSDGGTGEVFF. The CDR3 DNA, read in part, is TGTGCCAGCAGTGATGGGGGGACAGGA.

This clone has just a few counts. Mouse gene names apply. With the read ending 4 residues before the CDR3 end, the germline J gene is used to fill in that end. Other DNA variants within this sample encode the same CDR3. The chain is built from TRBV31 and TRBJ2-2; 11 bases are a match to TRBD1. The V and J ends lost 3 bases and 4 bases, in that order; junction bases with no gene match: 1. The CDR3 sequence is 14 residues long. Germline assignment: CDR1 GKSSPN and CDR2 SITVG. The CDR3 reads CAWRGTGGTGQLYF. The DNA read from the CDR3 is TGTGCCTGGAGAGGGACAGGGGGCACCGGG.

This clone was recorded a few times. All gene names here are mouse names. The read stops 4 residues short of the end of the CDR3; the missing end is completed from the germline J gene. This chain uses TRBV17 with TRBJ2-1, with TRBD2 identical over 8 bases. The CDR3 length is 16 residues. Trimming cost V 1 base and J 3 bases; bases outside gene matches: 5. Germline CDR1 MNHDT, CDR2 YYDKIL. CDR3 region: CASSRGAGGFYAEQFF. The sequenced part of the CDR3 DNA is TGTGCTAGCAGTAGAGGGGCTGGGGGGTTCTATGCT.

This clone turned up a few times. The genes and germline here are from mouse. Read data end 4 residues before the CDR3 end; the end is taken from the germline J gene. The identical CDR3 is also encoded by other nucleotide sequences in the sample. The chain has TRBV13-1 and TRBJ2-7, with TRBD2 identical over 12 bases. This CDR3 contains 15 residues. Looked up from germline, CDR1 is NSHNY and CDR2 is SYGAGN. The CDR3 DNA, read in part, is TGTGCCAGCAGTGAAGGACTGGGGGGGGCATAT. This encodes CASSEGLGGAY. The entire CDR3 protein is CASSEGLGGAYEQYF.

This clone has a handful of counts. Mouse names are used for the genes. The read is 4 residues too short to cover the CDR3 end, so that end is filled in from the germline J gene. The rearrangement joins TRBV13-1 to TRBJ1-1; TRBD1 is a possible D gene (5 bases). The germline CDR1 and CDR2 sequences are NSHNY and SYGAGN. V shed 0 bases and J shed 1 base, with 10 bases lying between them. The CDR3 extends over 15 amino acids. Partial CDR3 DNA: TGTGCCAGCAGTGATGCATGGGGGAAAAACACA. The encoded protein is CASSDAWGKNT. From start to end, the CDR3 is CASSDAWGKNTEVFF.

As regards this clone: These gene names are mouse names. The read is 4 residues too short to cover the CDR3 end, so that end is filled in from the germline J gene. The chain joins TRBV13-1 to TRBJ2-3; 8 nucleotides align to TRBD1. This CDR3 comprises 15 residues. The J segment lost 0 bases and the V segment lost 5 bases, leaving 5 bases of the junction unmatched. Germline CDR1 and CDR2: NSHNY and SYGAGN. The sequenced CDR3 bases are TGTGCCAGCAGGTCAGGGGGCCCTAGTGCAGAA. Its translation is CASRSGGPSAE. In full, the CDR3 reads CASRSGGPSAETLYF.

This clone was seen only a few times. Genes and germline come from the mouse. CDR3 amino acids: CASSQDWGGKAEQFF. CDR3 bases read: TGTGCCAGCAGCCAAGATTGGGGGGGGAAGGCT. The chain employs TRBV5 and TRBJ2-1, with 8 nucleotides matching TRBD2. The CDR3 goes on 4 residues after the read ends, and that part is filled in from the germline J gene. Germline-derived CDR1 and CDR2 are LGHNA and YNLKQL (reference sequence). This CDR3 region has 15 residues.

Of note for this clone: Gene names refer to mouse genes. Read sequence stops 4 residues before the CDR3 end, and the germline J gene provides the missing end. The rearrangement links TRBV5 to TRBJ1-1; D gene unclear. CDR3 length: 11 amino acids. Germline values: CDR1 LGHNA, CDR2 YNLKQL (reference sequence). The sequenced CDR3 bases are TGTGCCAGCAGCCAACACAAA. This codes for CASSQHK. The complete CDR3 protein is CASSQHKEVFF.

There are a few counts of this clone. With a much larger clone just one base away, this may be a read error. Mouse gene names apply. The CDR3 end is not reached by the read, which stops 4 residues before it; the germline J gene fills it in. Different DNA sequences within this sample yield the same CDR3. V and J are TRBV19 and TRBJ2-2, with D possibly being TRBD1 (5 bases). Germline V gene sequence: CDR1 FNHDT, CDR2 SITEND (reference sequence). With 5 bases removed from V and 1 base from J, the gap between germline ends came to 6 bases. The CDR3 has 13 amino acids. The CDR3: CASRDKNTGQLYF. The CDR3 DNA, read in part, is TGTGCCAGCAGGGACAAAAACACCGGG.

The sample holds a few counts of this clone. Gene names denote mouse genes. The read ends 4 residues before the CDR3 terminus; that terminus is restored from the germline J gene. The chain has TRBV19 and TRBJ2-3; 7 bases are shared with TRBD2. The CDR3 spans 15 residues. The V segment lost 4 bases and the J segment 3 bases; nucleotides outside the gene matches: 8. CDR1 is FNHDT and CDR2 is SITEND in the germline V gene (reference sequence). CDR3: CASSWLGEGAETLYF. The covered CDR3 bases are TGTGCCAGCAGTTGGCTGGGGGAGGGGGCAGAA.

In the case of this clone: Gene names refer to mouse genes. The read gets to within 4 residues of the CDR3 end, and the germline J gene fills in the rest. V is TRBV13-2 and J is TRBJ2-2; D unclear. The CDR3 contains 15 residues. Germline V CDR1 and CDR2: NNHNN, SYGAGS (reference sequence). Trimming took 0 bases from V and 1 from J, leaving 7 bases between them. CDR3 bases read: TGTGCCAGCGGTGATGTACCAGTAAACACCGGG. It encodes CASGDVPVNTG. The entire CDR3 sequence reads CASGDVPVNTGQLYF.

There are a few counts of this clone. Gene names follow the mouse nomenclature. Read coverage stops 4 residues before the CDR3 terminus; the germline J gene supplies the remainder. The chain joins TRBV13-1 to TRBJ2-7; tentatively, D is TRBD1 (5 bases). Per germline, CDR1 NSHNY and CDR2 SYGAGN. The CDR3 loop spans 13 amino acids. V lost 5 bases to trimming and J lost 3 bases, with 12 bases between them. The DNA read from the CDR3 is TGTGCCAGCAGCGCCTCTGACAGCTAT. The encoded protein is CASSASDSY. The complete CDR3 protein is CASSASDSYEQYF.

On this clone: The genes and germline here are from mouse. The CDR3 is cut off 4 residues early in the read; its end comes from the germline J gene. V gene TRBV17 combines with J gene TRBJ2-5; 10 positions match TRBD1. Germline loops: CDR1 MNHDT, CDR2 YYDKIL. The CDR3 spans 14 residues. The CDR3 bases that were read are TGTGCTAGCAGTAGTGGGACAGGGGATGAC. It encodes CASSSGTGDD. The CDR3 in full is CASSSGTGDDTQYF.

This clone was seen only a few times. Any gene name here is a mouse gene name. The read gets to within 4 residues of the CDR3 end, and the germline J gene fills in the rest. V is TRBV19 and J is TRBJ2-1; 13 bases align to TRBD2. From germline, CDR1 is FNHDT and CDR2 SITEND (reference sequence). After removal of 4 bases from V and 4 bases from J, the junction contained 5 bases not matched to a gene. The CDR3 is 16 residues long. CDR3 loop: CASSRDWGGGYAEQFF. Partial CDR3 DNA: TGTGCCAGCAGTCGGGACTGGGGGGGAGGTTATGCT.

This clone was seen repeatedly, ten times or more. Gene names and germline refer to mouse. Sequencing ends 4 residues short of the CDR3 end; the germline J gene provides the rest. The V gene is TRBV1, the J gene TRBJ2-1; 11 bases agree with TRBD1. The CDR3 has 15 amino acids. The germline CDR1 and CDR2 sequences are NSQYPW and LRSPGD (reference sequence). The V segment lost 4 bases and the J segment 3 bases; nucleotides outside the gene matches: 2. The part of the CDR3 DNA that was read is TGCACCTGCAGTGTCGGGACAGGGGGCTATGCT. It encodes CTCSVGTGGYA. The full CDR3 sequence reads CTCSVGTGGYAEQFF.

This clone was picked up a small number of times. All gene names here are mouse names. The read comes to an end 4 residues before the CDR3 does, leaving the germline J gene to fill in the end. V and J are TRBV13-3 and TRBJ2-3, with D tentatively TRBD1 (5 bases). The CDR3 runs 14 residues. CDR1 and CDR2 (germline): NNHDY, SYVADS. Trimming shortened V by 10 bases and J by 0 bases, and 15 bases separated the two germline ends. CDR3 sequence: CAAGRRSSAETLYF. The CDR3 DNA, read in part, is TGTGCCGCAGGGCGGCGTTCTAGTGCAGAA.

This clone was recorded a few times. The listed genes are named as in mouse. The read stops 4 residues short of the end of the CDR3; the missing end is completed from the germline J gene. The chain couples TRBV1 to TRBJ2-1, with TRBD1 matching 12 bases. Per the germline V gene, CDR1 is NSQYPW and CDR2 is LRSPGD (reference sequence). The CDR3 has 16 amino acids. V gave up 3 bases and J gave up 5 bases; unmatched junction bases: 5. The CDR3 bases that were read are TGCACCTGCAGTGCCTCCGGGACAGGGGGCAATGCT. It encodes CTCSASGTGGNA. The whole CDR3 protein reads CTCSASGTGGNAEQFF.

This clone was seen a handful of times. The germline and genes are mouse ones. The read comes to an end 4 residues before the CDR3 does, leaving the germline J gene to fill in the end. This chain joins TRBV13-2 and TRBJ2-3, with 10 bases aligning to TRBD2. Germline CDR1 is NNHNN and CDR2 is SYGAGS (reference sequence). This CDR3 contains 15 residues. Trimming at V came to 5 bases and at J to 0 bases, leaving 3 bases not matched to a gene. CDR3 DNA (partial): TGTGCCAGCGGGACTGGGGGGACAAGTGCAGAA. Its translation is CASGTGGTSAE. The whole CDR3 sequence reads CASGTGGTSAETLYF.

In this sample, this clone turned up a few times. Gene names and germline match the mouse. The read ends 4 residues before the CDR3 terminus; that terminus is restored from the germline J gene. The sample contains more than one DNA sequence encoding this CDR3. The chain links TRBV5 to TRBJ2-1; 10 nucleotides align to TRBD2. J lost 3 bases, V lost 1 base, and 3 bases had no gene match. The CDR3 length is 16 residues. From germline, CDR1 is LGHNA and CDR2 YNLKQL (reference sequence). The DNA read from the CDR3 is TGTGCCAGCAGCCAAGGGACTGGGGGAGTCTATGCT. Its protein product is CASSQGTGGVYA. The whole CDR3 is CASSQGTGGVYAEQFF.

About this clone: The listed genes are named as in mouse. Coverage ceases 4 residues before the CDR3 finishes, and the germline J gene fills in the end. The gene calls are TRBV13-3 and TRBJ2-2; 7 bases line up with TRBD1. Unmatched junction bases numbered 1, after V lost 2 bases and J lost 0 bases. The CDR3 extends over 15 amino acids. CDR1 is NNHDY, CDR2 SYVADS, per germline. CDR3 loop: CASSDTGANTGQLYF. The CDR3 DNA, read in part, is TGTGCCAGCAGTGACACAGGGGCAAACACCGGG.

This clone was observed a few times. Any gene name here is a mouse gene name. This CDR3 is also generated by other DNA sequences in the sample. CDR3 DNA, as far as it was read: TGCACCTGCAGTGCAGCGGGACAGAACTCC. Translated: CTCSAAGQNS. The CDR3 as a whole reads CTCSAAGQNSDYTF. The chain combines TRBV1 with TRBJ1-2, with 7 positions matching TRBD1. The read gets to within 4 residues of the CDR3 end, and the germline J gene fills in the rest. The CDR3 is 14 amino acids. Germline V CDR1 and CDR2: NSQYPW, LRSPGD (reference sequence). The V and J ends lost 1 base and 2 bases, in that order; junction bases with no gene match: 1. Based on the CDR3 plus reference TRBV1 and TRBJ1-2, the full variable domain is VTLLEQNPRWRLVPRGQAVNLRCILKNSQYPWMSWYQQDLQKQLQWLFTLRSPGDKEVKSLPGADYLATRVTDTELRLQVANMSQGRTLYCTCSAAGQNSDYTFGSGTRLLVI.

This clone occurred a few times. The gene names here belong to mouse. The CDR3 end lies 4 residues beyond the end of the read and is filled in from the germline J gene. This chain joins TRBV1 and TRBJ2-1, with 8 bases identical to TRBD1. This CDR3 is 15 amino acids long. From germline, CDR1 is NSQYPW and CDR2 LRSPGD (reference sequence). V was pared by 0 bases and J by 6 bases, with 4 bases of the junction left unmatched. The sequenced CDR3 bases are TGCACCTGCAGTGCAGATGCGGACAGGGTTGCT. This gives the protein CTCSADADRVA. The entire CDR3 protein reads CTCSADADRVAEQFF.